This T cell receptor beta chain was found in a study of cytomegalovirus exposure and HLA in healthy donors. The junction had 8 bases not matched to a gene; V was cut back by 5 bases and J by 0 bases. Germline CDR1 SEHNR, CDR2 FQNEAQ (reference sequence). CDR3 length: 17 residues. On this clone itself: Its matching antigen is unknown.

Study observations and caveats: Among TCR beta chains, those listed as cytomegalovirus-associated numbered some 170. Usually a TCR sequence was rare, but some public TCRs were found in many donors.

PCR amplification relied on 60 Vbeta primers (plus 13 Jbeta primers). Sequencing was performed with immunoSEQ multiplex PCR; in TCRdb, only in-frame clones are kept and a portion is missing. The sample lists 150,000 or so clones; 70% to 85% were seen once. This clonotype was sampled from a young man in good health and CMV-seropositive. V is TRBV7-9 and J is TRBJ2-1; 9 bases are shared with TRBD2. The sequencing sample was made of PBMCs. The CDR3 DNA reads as TGTGCCAGCAGCCCCTCACTTAGCGGGAGCTCCTACAATGAGCAGTTCTTC. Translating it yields CASSPSLSGSSYNEQFF.